This T cell receptor beta chain is drawn from a study of response to subunit inactivated influenza vaccine. Study-wide points: Authors suggested each seasonal influenza vaccination recruits few new T cells.

This clonotype appeared many times. What it recognizes is unknown. TCRdb passed the RT-PCR reads through MiXCR, listing each CDR3 protein once. Of around 570,000 distinct CDR3 sequences detected, 6.5% to 8% appear once; the ten largest clones hold 10% to 15%. J gave up 8 bases and V 2 bases, and 10 bases lay outside the gene matches. The CDR3 is made up of 16 amino acids. Germline V lookup: CDR1 LGHNA, CDR2 YSLEER. Specimen: PBMCs from blood, collected roughly 24 months after vaccination. The chain employs TRBV4-3 and TRBJ2-2; 8 bases align to TRBD1. This sequence originates from a man aged 45 to 75 who received an inactivated influenza vaccine. The CDR3 protein is CASSQLTGAGMGELFF. In DNA, the CDR3 is TGCGCCAGCAGCCAATTGACAGGGGCAGGGATGGGGGAGCTGTTTTTT.